This T cell receptor (beta chain) emerged from a study of tumor-infiltrating lymphocytes in localized non-small cell lung cancer. As for the study in general: Resected tumor was paired with non-adjacent uninvolved lung from the same patient. Points from the study as a whole: Available tissue quantity limited TCR sequencing to a patient subset.

This clone appeared once. Its antigen is still unknown. Clones were sequenced by immunoSEQ multiplex PCR, and TCRdb holds only the in-frame ones, with some missing. The sample has around 13,000 clones; around 76% are singletons. The CDR3 runs 16 residues. The V gene end was trimmed by 4 bases and the J gene end by 7 bases; junction bases not matched to a gene: 11. Germline V gene data show CDR1 as MNHNS and CDR2 as SASEGT. This receptor was identified in a human donor with non-small cell lung cancer. This sequence joins TRBV6-1 and TRBJ1-5; 9 bases are a match to TRBD1. Specimen: uninvolved lung tissue not adjacent to the tumor. CDR3 residues: CASSASTGGLGQPQHF. CDR3 DNA sequence: TGTGCCAGCAGTGCCTCCACAGGGGGCCTTGGCCAGCCCCAGCATTTT.